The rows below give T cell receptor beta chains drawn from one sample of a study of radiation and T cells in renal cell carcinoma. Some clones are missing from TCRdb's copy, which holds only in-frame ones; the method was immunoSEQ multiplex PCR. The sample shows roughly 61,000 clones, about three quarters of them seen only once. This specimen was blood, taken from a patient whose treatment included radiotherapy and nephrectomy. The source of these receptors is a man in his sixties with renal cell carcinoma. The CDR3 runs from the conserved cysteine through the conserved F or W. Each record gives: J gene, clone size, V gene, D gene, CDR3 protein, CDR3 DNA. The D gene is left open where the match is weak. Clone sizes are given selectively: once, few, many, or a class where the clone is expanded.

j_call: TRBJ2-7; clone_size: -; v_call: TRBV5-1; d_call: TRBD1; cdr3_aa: CATTPTGAGHEQYF; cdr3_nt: TGCGCCACTACCCCGACAGGGGCAGGCCACGAGCAGTACTTC
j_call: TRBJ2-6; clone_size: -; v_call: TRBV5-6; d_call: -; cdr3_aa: CASSLPQGVLTF; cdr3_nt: TGTGCCAGCAGCCTGCCGCAGGGCGTCCTGACTTTC
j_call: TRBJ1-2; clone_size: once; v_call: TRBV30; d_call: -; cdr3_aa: CAWRGGRGGGGYTF; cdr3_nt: TGTGCCTGGAGGGGCGGAAGGGGGGGCGGGGGCTACACCTTC
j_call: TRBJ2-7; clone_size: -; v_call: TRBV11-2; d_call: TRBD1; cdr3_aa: CASTQIDRAAHEQYF; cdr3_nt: TGTGCCAGCACCCAAATCGACAGGGCGGCTCACGAGCAGTACTTC
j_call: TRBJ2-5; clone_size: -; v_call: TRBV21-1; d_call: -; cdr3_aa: CASSKGGETQYF; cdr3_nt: TGTGCCAGCAGCAAAGGGGGAGAGACCCAGTACTTC
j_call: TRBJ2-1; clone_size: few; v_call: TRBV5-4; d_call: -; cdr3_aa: CASSLRMGEQFF; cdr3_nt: TGTGCCAGCAGCTTGCGGATGGGGGAGCAGTTCTTC
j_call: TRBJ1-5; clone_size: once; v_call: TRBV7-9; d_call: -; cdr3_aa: CASSSGEGSVKNQPQHF; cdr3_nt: TGTGCCAGCAGCTCCGGGGAGGGGTCGGTGAAAAATCAGCCCCAGCATTTT
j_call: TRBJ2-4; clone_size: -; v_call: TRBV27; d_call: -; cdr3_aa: CASSPFPAGSKNIQYF; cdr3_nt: TGTGCCAGCAGTCCTTTCCCCGCGGGGAGTAAAAACATTCAGTACTTC
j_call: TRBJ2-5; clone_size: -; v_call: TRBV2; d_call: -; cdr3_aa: CASSETGSETQYF; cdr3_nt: TGTGCCAGCAGTGAAACAGGGTCGGAGACCCAGTACTTC
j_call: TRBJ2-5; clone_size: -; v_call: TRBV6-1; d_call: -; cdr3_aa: CASRNSGAPQETQYF; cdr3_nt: TGTGCCAGCAGAAACTCAGGAGCGCCCCAGGAGACCCAGTACTTC
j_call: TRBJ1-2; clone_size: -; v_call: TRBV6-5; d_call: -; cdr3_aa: CASSYTRVGYGYTF; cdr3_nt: TGTGCCAGCAGTTACACGAGGGTCGGCTATGGCTACACCTTC
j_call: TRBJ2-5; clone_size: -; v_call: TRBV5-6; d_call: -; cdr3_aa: CASSFDGAAFYLQETQYF; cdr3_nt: TGTGCCAGCAGCTTTGATGGAGCGGCCTTCTACCTCCAAGAGACCCAGTACTTC
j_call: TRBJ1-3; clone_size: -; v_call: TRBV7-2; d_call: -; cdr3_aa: CASSLSPAGAGNTIYF; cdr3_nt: TGTGCCAGCAGCCTCTCACCTGCCGGGGCTGGAAACACCATATATTTT
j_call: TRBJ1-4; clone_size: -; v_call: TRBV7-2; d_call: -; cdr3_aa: CASSLFRGKLFF; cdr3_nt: TGTGCCAGCAGCTTATTCCGAGGAAAACTGTTTTTT
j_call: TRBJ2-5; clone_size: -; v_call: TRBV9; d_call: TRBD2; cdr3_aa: CASSVVGLGFRETQYF; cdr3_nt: TGTGCCAGCAGCGTGGTTGGACTAGGGTTCAGGGAGACCCAGTACTTC
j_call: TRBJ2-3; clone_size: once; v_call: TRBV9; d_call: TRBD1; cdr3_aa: CASSVAGGLSTDTQYF; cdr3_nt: TGTGCCAGCAGCGTAGCAGGGGGCCTTAGCACAGATACGCAGTATTTT
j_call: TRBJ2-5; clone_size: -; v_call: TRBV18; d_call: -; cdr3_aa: CASSPQGLQGETQYF; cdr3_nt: TGTGCCAGCTCTCCACAGGGTCTGCAAGGGGAGACCCAGTACTTC
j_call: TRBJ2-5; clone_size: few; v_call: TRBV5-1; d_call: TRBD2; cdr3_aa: CASTSGRAQETQYF; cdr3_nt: TGCGCCAGCACAAGCGGGAGGGCCCAAGAGACCCAGTACTTC
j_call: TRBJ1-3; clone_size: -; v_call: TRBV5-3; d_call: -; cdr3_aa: CARSPRRSSGNTIYF; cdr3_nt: TGTGCCAGAAGTCCTAGAAGGAGCTCTGGAAACACCATATATTTT
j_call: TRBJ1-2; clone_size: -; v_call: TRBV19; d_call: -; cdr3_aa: CASIRSGQGTYGYTF; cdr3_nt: TGTGCCAGTATAAGGTCTGGGCAGGGCACCTATGGCTACACCTTC
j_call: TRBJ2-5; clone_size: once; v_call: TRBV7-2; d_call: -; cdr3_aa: CASSPDPQETQYF; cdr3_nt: TGTGCCAGCTCCCCGGACCCCCAAGAGACCCAGTACTTC
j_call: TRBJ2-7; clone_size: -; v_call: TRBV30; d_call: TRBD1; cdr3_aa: CAWGTGPPYEQYF; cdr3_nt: TGTGCCTGGGGGACAGGGCCCCCCTACGAGCAGTACTTC
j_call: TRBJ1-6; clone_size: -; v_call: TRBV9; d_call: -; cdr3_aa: CASSTSGEPYNSPLHF; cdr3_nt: TGTGCCAGCAGCACGTCAGGGGAGCCCTATAATTCACCCCTCCACTTT
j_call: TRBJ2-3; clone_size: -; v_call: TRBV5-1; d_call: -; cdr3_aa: CASSLDTSTDTQYF; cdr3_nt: TGCGCCAGCAGCTTGGACACTAGCACAGATACGCAGTATTTT